The 10 T cell receptor beta chains below come from one sample, sequenced in a study of molecular identifiers for immune sequencing clone quantification. From the PCR reads, TCRdb called clonotypes with MiXCR, one entry per CDR3 protein. The sample lists hundreds of thousands of distinct CDR3 sequences, roughly 23% occurring once. The source material was naive CD8+ T cells from blood, with Jurkat cell RNA spiked in. Subset of the sample: FACS-sorted CD8+CD4-CCR7+CD45RA+ naive T cells. The receptors derive from a human donor in good health. Some libraries in this study had Jurkat cell RNA spiked in.

This clonotype occurred a few times. The chain joins TRBV6-5 to TRBJ2-1, with D perhaps TRBD2 (6 bases). The CDR3 covers 12 residues. The germline gives CDR1 MNHEY, CDR2 SVGAGI. The germline V and J ends were trimmed by 7 bases and 9 bases, with 13 bases remaining between them. In DNA, the CDR3 is TGTGCCAGCAATCAGGTGGGGGGTGAGCAGTTCTTC. This gives the protein CASNQVGGEQFF.

With regard to this clonotype: Sequence at one end of the junction differs from germline and may be a read error. CDR3 amino acids: CAGSSSPGLAGSVGSTQYF. CDR3 DNA sequence: TGTGCCGGCAGTTCCTCCCCGGGACTAGCGGGGAGCGTCGGGTCTACGCAGTATTTT. V and J are TRBV12-3 or TRBV12-4 and TRBJ2-3; 13 nucleotides align to TRBD2. CDR3 length equals 19 residues.

This clonotype was counted ten times or more. The chain joins TRBV12-3 or TRBV12-4 to TRBJ2-5; the D is unclear. The CDR3 length is 14 residues. Trimming cost V 3 bases and J 2 bases, with 10 bases left between them. The CDR3 region is CASSFSFQQETQYF. CDR3 nucleotide sequence: TGTGCCAGCAGTTTTAGCTTCCAGCAAGAGACCCAGTACTTC.

As to this clonotype: A read error may explain this, as a much larger clone is one base away. The chain joins TRBV6-2 or TRBV6-3 to TRBJ2-7, with 7 nucleotides matching TRBD2. Germline CDR1 reads MNHEY; CDR2 reads SVGEGT. The J segment lost 3 bases and the V segment lost 8 bases, leaving 13 bases of the junction unmatched. There are 15 residues in the CDR3. For the CDR3, the DNA is TGTGCCAGCTCCTTTGGCGGGGGTCTTTTCTACGAGCAGTACTTC. Translating gives CASSFGGGLFYEQYF.

This clonotype was recorded once. This chain connects TRBV19 to TRBJ2-1, with D possibly being TRBD1 or TRBD2 (5 bases each). Trimming removed 6 bases from V and 9 bases from J, with 18 bases in between. Germline CDR1 is LNHDA and CDR2 is SQIVND (reference sequence). This CDR3 spans 14 amino acids. The CDR3 here is CASRSGPGPREQFF. CDR3 in DNA: TGTGCCAGTAGATCGGGGCCAGGTCCGCGTGAGCAGTTCTTC. Drawing the rest from reference TRBV19 and TRBJ2-1, the complete variable domain is DGGITQSPKYLFRKEGQNVTLSCEQNLNHDAMYWYRQDPGQGLRLIYYSQIVNDFQKGDIAEGYSVSREKKESFPLTVTSAQKNPTAFYLCASRSGPGPREQFFGPGTRLTVL.

This clonotype appeared a few times. The V call is TRBV7-2, the J call TRBJ2-1, with TRBD2 identical over 8 bases. The V segment lost 2 bases and the J segment 6 bases; nucleotides outside the gene matches: 3. Germline V CDR1 and CDR2: SGHTA, FQGNSA. This CDR3 contains 14 residues. The CDR3 region is CASSLSGSGNEQFF. The DNA of the CDR3 is TGTGCCAGCAGCTTAAGCGGGAGTGGCAATGAGCAGTTCTTC.

A remark on this clonotype: The final CDR3 position lacks the conserved phenylalanine or tryptophan, pointing to a likely read error. The DNA is left out, because the CDR3 cannot be placed on it with certainty; the CDR3 is given as TCRdb lists it. The V gene is TRBV21-1, the J gene TRBJ2-3; TRBD2 reflects the table's D call only, with no check against the DNA. TRBV21-1 counts as a pseudogene. The CDR3 spans 14 residues, counting both ends. The CDR3 here is CASVASGGPDTQYL.

This clonotype was observed a few times. The chain combines TRBV6-6 with TRBJ1-6, with 10 bases identical to TRBD1. This CDR3 has 17 amino acids. V shed 1 base, J shed 8 bases, and the junction held 8 bases outside the gene matches. The germline CDR1 and CDR2 sequences are MNHNY and SVGAGI (reference sequence). CDR3 sequence: CASSYWGTGEPYSPLHF. CDR3 nucleotide sequence: TGTGCCAGCAGTTACTGGGGGACAGGGGAGCCCTATTCACCCCTCCACTTT.

This chain connects TRBV5-4 to TRBJ2-1; 8 nucleotides agree with TRBD2. The junction had 7 bases not matched to a gene; V was cut back by 3 bases and J by 5 bases. Per the germline V gene, CDR1 is SGHNT and CDR2 is YYREEE (reference sequence). The CDR3 sequence is 15 residues long. The CDR3 is CASSSGTRTNNEQFF. In DNA form, the CDR3 reads TGTGCCAGCAGCTCAGGGACTAGAACGAACAATGAGCAGTTCTTC.

The CDR3 protein is CASSSPVAGRSYNEQFF. The CDR3 coding sequence is TGTGCCAGCAGTTCCCCGGTAGCGGGCCGCTCCTACAATGAGCAGTTCTTC. The V gene is TRBV6-5, the J gene TRBJ2-1, with 7 positions matching TRBD2. CDR3 length equals 17 residues. Germline V gene sequence: CDR1 MNHEY, CDR2 SVGAGI. The J segment lost 0 bases and the V segment lost 4 bases, leaving 9 bases of the junction unmatched.